This T cell receptor beta chain is from a study of blood T cell repertoires in COVID-19. Study background: Both acute and convalescent COVID-19 samples were obtained from the United States, Italy and Spain.

Only in-frame clones appear in the TCRdb table, and some are missing; sequencing was by immunoSEQ multiplex PCR. The table records about 200,000 clones, about four fifths of them present only once. CDR3 length: 15 amino acids. V trimming: 1 base; J trimming: 9 bases; junction bases outside the gene matches: 7. Germline CDR1 is SEHNR and CDR2 is FQNEAQ (reference sequence). The sequence was obtained from a woman aged 45-60 years with acute COVID-19. This chain joins TRBV7-9 and TRBJ2-1; 9 bases are shared with TRBD2. The sequencing sample was made of PBMCs or T cells enriched from blood (not recorded which). CDR3 protein: CASSLEVAGGVEQFF. The CDR3 region has the DNA TGTGCCAGCAGCTTAGAGGTGGCGGGAGGGGTTGAGCAGTTCTTC.